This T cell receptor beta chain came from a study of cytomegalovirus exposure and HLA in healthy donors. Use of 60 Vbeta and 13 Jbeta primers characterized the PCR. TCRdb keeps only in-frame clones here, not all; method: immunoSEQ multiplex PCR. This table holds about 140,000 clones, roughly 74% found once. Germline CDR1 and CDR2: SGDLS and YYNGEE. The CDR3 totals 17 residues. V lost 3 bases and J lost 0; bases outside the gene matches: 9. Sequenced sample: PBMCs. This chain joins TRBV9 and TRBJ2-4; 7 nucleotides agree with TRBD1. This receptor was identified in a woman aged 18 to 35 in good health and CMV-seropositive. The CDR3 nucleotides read TGTGCCAGCAGCGGACGACAGGGAGTACTAGCCAAAAACATTCAGTACTTC. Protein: CASSGRQGVLAKNIQYF.